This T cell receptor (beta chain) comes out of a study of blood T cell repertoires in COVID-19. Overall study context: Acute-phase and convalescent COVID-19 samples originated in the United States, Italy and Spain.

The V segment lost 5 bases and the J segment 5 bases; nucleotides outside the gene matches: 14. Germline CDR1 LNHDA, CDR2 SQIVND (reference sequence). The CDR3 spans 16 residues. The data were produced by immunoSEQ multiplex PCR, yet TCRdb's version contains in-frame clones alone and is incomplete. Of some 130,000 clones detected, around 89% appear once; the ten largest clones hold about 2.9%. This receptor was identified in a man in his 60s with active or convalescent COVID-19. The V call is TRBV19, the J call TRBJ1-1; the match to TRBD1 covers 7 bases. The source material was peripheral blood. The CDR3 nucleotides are TGTGCCAGTAGTGTCCTTCCGGGACAGAGCTTTACTGAAGCTTTCTTT. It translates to CASSVLPGQSFTEAFF.